A single sample is the source of the 12 T cell receptor beta chains below, sequenced in a study of T cell responses to AZD1222 COVID-19 vaccine. Produced via immunoSEQ multiplex PCR; TCRdb's table is partial and in-frame only. The repertoire holds about 130,000 clones, with 85% to 95% as singletons. Material: peripheral blood, obtained 28 days after the second AZD1222 dose. Source of these receptors: an adult who received the AZD1222 COVID-19 vaccine.

The chain combines TRBV30 with TRBJ1-2; D remains ambiguous. The CDR3 sequence is 13 residues long. The ends were cut back, 6 bases at V and 2 bases at J, with 13 bases in the middle. Per germline, CDR1 GTSNPN and CDR2 SVGIG (reference sequence). CDR3 nucleotide sequence: TGTGCCTGCCCCTCAGTAAAAAACTATGGCTACACCTTC. Its protein product is CACPSVKNYGYTF.

The CDR3 sequence is CASSPPGTVKAFF. In DNA form, the CDR3 reads TGTGCCAGCTCACCACCCGGGACAGTCAAAGCTTTCTTT. The chain couples TRBV18 to TRBJ1-1; 7 bases are a match to TRBD1. CDR3 size: 13 residues. Losses at the gene ends were 0 bases for V and 9 bases for J; bases not matched to a gene: 4. Germline CDR1 is KGHSH and CDR2 is LQKENI.

V usage is TRBV30 and J usage is TRBJ1-1, with D unresolved. The length of the CDR3 is 14 residues. V lost 2 bases, J lost 6 bases, and 16 bases lay in between. CDR1 and CDR2 from the germline V gene are GTSNPN and SVGIG (reference sequence). This chain's CDR3 is CAWSYGQVKAEAFF. The CDR3 DNA sequence: TGTGCCTGGAGTTATGGGCAGGTTAAGGCTGAAGCTTTCTTT. Combining the CDR3 with reference TRBV30 and TRBJ1-1 gives the whole variable domain SQTIHQWPATLVQPVGSPLSLECTVEGTSNPNLYWYRQAAGRGLQLLFYSVGIGQISSEVPQNLSASRPQDRQFILSSKKLLLSDSGFYLCAWSYGQVKAEAFFGQGTRLTVV.

The chain combines TRBV28 with TRBJ2-5; no clear D gene. Trimming removed 6 bases at V and 3 bases at J, with 5 bases between. The germline V gene encodes CDR1 MDHEN and CDR2 SYDVKM. The CDR3 contains 11 residues. CDR3 nucleotide sequence: TGTGCCAGCAGCCGAAAAGAGACCCAGTACTTC. This gives the protein CASSRKETQYF. Looking up the rest from reference TRBV28 and TRBJ2-5 gives the full variable domain: DVKVTQSSRYLVKRTGEKVFLECVQDMDHENMFWYRQDPGLGLRLIYFSYDVKMKEKGDIPEGYSVSREKKERFSLILESASTNQTSMYLCASSRKETQYFGPGTRLLVL.

The chain employs TRBV9 and TRBJ2-5, with D perhaps TRBD1 or TRBD2 (6 bases each). CDR1 is SGDLS, CDR2 YYNGEE, per germline. This CDR3 has 15 amino acids. Trimming left V 0 bases short and J 5 bases short, with 14 bases between. The CDR3 here is CASSVDEGGKETQYF. The CDR3 region has the DNA TGTGCCAGCAGCGTAGACGAGGGGGGCAAGGAGACCCAGTACTTC.

The V and J genes are TRBV5-8 and TRBJ2-2, with D possibly being TRBD1 or TRBD2 (5 bases each). CDR3 length: 12 amino acids. V was cut by 4 bases and J by 6 bases, with 7 bases left in between. Germline CDR1 is SGHTS and CDR2 is YDEGEE. CDR3 nucleotide sequence: TGTGCCAGCAGCCGAGGGGCCGGGGAGCTGTTTTTT. Encoded protein: CASSRGAGELFF.

J is TRBJ2-3 and V is TRBV5-1; TRBD2 agrees at 10 bases. This CDR3 contains 16 residues. Germline CDR1 and CDR2: SGHRS and YFSETQ. V lost 1 base and J lost 0; bases outside the gene matches: 2. CDR3 in amino acids: CASSLTSGISTDTQYF. CDR3 sequence (DNA): TGCGCCAGCAGCTTGACTAGCGGGATAAGCACAGATACGCAGTATTTT.

The V call is TRBV11-2, the J call TRBJ1-5; 8 nucleotides align to TRBD1. Germline CDR1 SGHAT, CDR2 FQNNGV. The V and J ends lost 1 base and 5 bases, in that order; junction bases with no gene match: 7. The CDR3 is 16 amino acids. The CDR3 loop is CASSLAGQARHQPQHF. CDR3 DNA: TGTGCCAGCAGCTTAGCGGGACAGGCCCGCCATCAGCCCCAGCATTTT.

The chain couples TRBV4-3 to TRBJ1-1; a possible D gene is TRBD1 (6 bases). This CDR3 has 15 residues. The V end lost 2 bases, the J end lost 4 bases, and 14 bases lay between the germline ends. CDR1 and CDR2 (germline): LGHNA, YSLEER. CDR3 loop: CASSQIWGLGTEAFF. CDR3 DNA: TGCGCCAGCAGCCAAATCTGGGGGCTGGGCACTGAAGCTTTCTTT.

This sequence joins TRBV29-1 and TRBJ1-1; D remains ambiguous. The CDR3 is 11 amino acids. The germline V gene encodes CDR1 SQVTM and CDR2 ANQGSEA. Trimming shortened V by 4 bases and J by 5 bases, and 8 bases separated the two germline ends. The CDR3 protein is CSVVQDTEAFF. The CDR3 bases are TGCAGCGTTGTTCAGGATACTGAAGCTTTCTTT.

The chain links TRBV12-3 or TRBV12-4 to TRBJ2-3; possibly TRBD1 for D (5 bases). This CDR3 comprises 13 residues. The V gene lost 3 bases and the J gene lost 7 bases, with 11 bases spanning the gap. The CDR3 DNA sequence: TGTGCCAGCAGTTTGCAGGGAATGTATACGCAGTATTTT. The encoded protein is CASSLQGMYTQYF.

At least ten counts were recorded for this clone. The V call is TRBV7-9, the J call TRBJ1-2, with D possibly matching TRBD1 (6 bases). V dropped 8 bases and J dropped 6 bases, with 16 bases sitting between them. Germline V gene data show CDR1 as SEHNR and CDR2 as FQNEAQ (reference sequence). The CDR3 spans 13 residues. The CDR3 sequence is CASGGPREDGYTF. CDR3 nucleotides: TGTGCCAGCGGGGGGCCTCGAGAAGATGGCTACACCTTC.